What follows are 6 T cell receptor beta chains derived from one specimen sequenced in a study of early T cells in non-severe SARS-CoV-2 infection (dated by TCRdb to the early 2020s). Receptor libraries were prepared by 5' RACE. TCRdb shows the sequencer as NextSeq 500. TCRdb took the public reads, trimmed them with fastp at Q25, ran MiXCR for clone calling and kept in-frame beta chains. One record per CDR3 amino acid sequence lists the most common genes and DNA. Counted in this sample were about 90,000 distinct CDR3 sequences; approximately 12% of them appeared once. Roughly 4.5% of the sample belongs to the ten largest clones. The sample was whole blood, taken at baseline. These receptors all stem from an adult who was a healthcare worker with PCR-confirmed SARS-CoV-2 infection or an uninfected control (not recorded which).

V gene TRBV7-8 combines with J gene TRBJ1-4; TRBD1 aligns across 7 bases. J lost 5 bases, V lost 2 bases, and 8 bases had no gene match. The CDR3 runs 16 residues. Germline V gene data show CDR1 as SGHVS and CDR2 as FQNEAQ. The CDR3 here is CASSLMGTASNEKLFF. The CDR3 DNA is TGTGCCAGCAGCTTAATGGGGACAGCCTCAAATGAAAAACTGTTTTTT.

The V and J genes are TRBV29-1 and TRBJ1-4; 8 bases line up with TRBD1. V lost 7 bases and J lost 2; bases outside the gene matches: 0. The CDR3 length is 12 residues. Germline loops: CDR1 SQVTM, CDR2 ANQGSEA. CDR3 coding DNA: TGCAGCGGGACAGGGACTAATGAAAAACTGTTTTTT. Its protein product is CSGTGTNEKLFF.

In its sample, this clonotype was seen many times. The V and J genes are TRBV4-1 and TRBJ2-7, with unresolved D. CDR1 is MGHRA, CDR2 YSYEKL, per germline. This CDR3 spans 13 amino acids. With 5 bases removed from V and 12 bases from J, the gap between germline ends came to 20 bases. The CDR3 region has the DNA TGCGCCAGCAGCGAAAGAAGCAGGTTTGCCTTGTACTTC. Amino acid sequence: CASSERSRFALYF.

The chain uses TRBV12-3 or TRBV12-4 and TRBJ2-3; D is undetermined. This CDR3 has 15 amino acids. V gave up 5 bases and J gave up 0 bases, with 12 bases separating them. CDR3 sequence reads: CASSVDGASTDTQYF. The CDR3 nucleotides read TGTGCCAGCAGTGTGGACGGTGCTAGCACAGATACGCAGTATTTT.

In this sample, this clonotype turned up a few times. The chain is built from TRBV3-1 and TRBJ2-5, with TRBD1 matching over 9 bases. V gave up 5 bases and J gave up 0 bases; unmatched junction bases: 4. Per the germline V gene, CDR1 is LGHDT and CDR2 is YNNKEL (reference sequence). This CDR3 is built from 15 residues. CDR3 region: CASSAGTGYQETQYF. DNA for the CDR3: TGTGCCAGCAGCGCAGGGACAGGGTACCAAGAGACCCAGTACTTC.

This clonotype occurred many times. This chain joins TRBV20-1 and TRBJ2-3, with D possibly TRBD2 on 5 matching bases. V gave up 4 bases and J gave up 9 bases, with 14 bases separating them. The germline V gene has CDR1 DFQATT and CDR2 SNEGSKA (reference sequence). CDR3 length: 12 residues. The CDR3 loop reads CSATPGGGTQYF. In nucleotides, the CDR3 is TGCAGTGCTACCCCCGGAGGAGGAACGCAGTATTTT.